What follows is one T cell receptor (beta chain) and its context. The target antigen is unknown. The sample comes from a study of cytomegalovirus exposure and HLA in healthy donors. Study information: A later analysis reported the approximately 120 validation repertoires used the same platform as the 666 first-cohort repertoires. Findings of the study overall: It was reported that the classifier diagnosed cytomegalovirus status with high specificity and sensitivity in both the original and validation cohorts. Most TCR sequences were rare, but some public TCRs occurred in many donors. Associated with cytomegalovirus, according to the listing, were some 180 TCR beta chains.

TCRdb's table, derived via immunoSEQ multiplex PCR, lists solely in-frame clones and lacks some. The profile shows more than 90,000 clones, roughly 88% of them singletons. The sequenced sample consisted of PBMCs. This sequence was found in a man between 18 and 35 years old in good health and CMV-seronegative.

The CDR3 nucleotides read TGCGCCAGCAGCTTGGTGCCCGGACAGGGAGACTATGGCTACACCTTC. Translating gives CASSLVPGQGDYGYTF. V and J are TRBV5-1 and TRBJ1-2, with 8 bases aligning to TRBD1. The V and J ends lost 0 bases and 3 bases, in that order; junction bases with no gene match: 7. The V gene's germline CDR1 is SGHRS and CDR2 YFSETQ. The CDR3 spans 16 residues.